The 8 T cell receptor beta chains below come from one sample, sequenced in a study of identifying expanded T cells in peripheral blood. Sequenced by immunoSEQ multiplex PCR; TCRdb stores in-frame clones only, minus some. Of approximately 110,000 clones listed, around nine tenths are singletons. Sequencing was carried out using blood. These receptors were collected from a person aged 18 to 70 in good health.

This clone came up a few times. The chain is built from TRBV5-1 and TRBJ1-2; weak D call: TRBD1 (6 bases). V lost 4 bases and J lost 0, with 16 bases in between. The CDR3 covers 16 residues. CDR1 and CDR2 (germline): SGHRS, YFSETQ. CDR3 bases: TGCGCCAGCAGCCCACGTTCGACAGGAACTAACTATGGCTACACCTTC. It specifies CASSPRSTGTNYGYTF.

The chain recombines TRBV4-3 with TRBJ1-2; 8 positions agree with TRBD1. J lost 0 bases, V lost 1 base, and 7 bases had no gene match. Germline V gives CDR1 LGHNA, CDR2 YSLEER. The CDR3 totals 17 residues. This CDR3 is CASSQGDGTGPNYGYTF. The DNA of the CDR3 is TGCGCCAGCAGCCAAGGAGACGGGACAGGCCCTAACTATGGCTACACCTTC.

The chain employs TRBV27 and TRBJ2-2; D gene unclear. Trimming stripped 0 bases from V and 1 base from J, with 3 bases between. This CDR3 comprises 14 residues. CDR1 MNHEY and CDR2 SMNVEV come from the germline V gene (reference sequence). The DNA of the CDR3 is TGTGCCAGCAGTTTATCAGGGAACACCGGGGAGCTGTTTTTT. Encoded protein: CASSLSGNTGELFF.

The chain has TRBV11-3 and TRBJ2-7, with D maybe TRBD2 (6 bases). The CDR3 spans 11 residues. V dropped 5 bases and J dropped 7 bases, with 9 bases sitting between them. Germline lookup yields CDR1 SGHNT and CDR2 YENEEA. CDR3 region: CASSLAGEQYF. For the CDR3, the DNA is TGTGCCAGCAGCCTTGCGGGGGAGCAGTACTTC.

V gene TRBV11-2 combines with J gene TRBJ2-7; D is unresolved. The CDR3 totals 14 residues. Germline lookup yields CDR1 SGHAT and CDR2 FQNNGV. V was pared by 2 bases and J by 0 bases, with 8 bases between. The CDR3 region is CASSLFAGSYEQYF. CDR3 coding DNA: TGTGCCAGCAGCTTATTCGCAGGCTCCTACGAGCAGTACTTC.

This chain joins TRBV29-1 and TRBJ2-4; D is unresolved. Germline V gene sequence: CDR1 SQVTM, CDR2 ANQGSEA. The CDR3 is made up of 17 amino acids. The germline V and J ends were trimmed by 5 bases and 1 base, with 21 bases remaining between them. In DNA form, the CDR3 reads TGCAGCGTTCGATTAAGTTTTCCTTTAACGGCCAAAAACATTCAGTACTTC. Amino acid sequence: CSVRLSFPLTAKNIQYF.

CDR3 DNA: TGTGCCAGTGGTGGGAGGGGCGACTCCTATAATTCACCCCTCCACTTT. It is translated as CASGGRGDSYNSPLHF. The chain combines TRBV28 with TRBJ1-6, with a tentative D call TRBD1 (5 bases). Trimming cost V 9 bases and J 0 bases, with 15 bases left between them. Germline values: CDR1 MDHEN, CDR2 SYDVKM. This CDR3 has 16 residues.

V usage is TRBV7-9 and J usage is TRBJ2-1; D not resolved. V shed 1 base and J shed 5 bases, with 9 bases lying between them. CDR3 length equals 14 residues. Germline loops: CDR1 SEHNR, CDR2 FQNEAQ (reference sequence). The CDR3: CASSLVVGNNEQFF. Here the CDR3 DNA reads TGTGCCAGCAGCTTAGTAGTAGGGAACAATGAGCAGTTCTTC.